The TCR beta chain under discussion was sequenced for a study of blood T cells in healthy people across ages. The V gene lost 1 base and the J gene lost 3 bases, with 10 bases spanning the gap. The CDR3 sequence is 14 residues long. Germline-derived CDR1 and CDR2 are MNHEY and SMNVEV (reference sequence). The extraction recovered at least 5.5 micrograms of total RNA per sample. The use of a sample-barcoded 5' primer and a J-beta primer mix characterized a second PCR of roughly 6 to 11 cycles. One entry per CDR3 protein results from TCRdb running MiXCR on the 5' RACE reads. This sample carries 800,000 or so distinct CDR3 sequences, just under 25% of them seen once, and the ten largest clones take approximately 3.7%. These sequences were also reported in another study, on T cells of mothers and their children. That report notes: A few healthy Caucasian mothers, along with their six children, were the donors.

This chain links TRBV27 with TRBJ2-7; unclear D gene. Sequenced: blood. The clonotype originates from a boy aged 5-17 years in good health. The CDR3 here is CASSLYGHLYEQYF. The CDR3, as DNA: TGTGCCAGCAGTTTATATGGGCATCTCTACGAGCAGTACTTC.